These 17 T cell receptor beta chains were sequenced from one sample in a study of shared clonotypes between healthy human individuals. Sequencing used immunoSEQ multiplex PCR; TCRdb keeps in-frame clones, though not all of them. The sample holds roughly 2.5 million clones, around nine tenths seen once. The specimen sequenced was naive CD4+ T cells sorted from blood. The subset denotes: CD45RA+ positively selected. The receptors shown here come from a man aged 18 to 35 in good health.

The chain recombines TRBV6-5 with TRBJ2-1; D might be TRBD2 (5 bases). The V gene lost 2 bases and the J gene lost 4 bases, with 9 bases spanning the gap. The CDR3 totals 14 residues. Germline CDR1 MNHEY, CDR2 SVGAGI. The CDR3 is CASSYGRDYNEQFF. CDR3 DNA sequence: TGTGCCAGCAGTTACGGCCGGGATTACAATGAGCAGTTCTTC.

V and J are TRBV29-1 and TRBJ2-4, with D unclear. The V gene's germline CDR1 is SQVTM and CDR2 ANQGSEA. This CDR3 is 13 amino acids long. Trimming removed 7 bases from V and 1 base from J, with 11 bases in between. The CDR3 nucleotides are TGCAGCGGCTGGGGTTTGGCCAAAAACATTCAGTACTTC. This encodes CSGWGLAKNIQYF.

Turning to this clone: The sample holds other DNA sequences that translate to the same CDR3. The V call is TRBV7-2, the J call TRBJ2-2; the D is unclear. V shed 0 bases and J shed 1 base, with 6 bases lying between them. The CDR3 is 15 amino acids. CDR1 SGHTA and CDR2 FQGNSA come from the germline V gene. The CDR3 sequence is CASSLAELNTGELFF. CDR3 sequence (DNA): TGTGCCAGCAGCTTAGCCGAATTGAACACCGGGGAGCTGTTTTTT.

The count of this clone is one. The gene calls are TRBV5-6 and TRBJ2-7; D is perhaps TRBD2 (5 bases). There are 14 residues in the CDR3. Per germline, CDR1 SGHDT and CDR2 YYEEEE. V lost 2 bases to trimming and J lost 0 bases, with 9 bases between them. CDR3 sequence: CASSFIGSSYEQYF. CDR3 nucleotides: TGTGCCAGCAGCTTTATAGGGAGCTCCTACGAGCAGTACTTC. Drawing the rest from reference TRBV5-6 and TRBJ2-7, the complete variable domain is DAGVTQSPTHLIKTRGQQVTLRCSPKSGHDTVSWYQQALGQGPQFIFQYYEEEERQRGNFPDRFSGHQFPNYSSELNVNALLLGDSALYLCASSFIGSSYEQYFGPGTRLTVT.

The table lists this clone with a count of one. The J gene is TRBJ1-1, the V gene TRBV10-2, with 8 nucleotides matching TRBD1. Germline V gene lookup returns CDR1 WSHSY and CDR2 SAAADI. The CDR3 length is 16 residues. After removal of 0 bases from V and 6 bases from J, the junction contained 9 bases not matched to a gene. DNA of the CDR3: TGCGCCAGCAGTGAGTCTCCCCAGGGGGCGATTGCTGAAGCTTTCTTT. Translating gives CASSESPQGAIAEAFF.

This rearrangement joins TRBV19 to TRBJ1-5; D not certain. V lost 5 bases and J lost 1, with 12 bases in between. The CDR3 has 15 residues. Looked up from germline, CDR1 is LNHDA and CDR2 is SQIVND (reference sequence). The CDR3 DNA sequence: TGTGCCAGTAGTGTATTCGACACGAGCAATCAGCCCCAGCATTTT. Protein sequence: CASSVFDTSNQPQHF.

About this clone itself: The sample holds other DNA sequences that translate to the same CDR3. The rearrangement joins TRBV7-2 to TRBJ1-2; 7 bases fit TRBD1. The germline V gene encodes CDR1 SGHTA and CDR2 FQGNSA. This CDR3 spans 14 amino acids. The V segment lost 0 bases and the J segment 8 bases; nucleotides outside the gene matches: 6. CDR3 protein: CASSLARQGFGYTF. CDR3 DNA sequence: TGTGCCAGCAGCTTAGCGCGACAGGGATTCGGCTACACCTTC.

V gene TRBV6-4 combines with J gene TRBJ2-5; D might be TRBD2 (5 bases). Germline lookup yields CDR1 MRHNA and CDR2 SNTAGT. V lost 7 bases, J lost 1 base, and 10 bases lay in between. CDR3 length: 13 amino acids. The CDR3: CASKTRIQETQYF. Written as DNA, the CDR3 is TGTGCCAGCAAAACTAGAATCCAAGAGACCCAGTACTTC.

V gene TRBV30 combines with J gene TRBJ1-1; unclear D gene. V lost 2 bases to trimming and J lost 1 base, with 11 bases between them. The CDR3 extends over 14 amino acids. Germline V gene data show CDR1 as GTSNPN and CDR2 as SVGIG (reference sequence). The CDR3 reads CAWSIRQPNTEAFF. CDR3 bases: TGTGCCTGGAGTATTCGTCAGCCGAACACTGAAGCTTTCTTT.

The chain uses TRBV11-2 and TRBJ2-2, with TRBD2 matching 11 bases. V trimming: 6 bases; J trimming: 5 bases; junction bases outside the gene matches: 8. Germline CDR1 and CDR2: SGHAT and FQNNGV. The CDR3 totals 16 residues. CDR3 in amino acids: CASRRLAGTNTGELFF. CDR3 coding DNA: TGTGCCAGCAGACGACTAGCGGGGACTAATACCGGGGAGCTGTTTTTT.

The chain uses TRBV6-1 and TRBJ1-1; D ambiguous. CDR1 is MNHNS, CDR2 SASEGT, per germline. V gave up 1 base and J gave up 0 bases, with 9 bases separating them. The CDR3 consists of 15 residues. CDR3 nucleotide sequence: TGTGCCAGCAGTGAAGTTAACAGAGTGAACACTGAAGCTTTCTTT. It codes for CASSEVNRVNTEAFF.

This CDR3 reads CASSPIARQSSSYNEQFF. CDR3 coding DNA: TGTGCCAGCTCACCAATCGCCCGACAGTCCAGCTCCTACAATGAGCAGTTCTTC. The genes are TRBV18 and TRBJ2-1, with a weak D call TRBD1 (5 bases). Germline CDR1 reads KGHSH; CDR2 reads LQKENI. This CDR3 contains 18 residues. Trimming shortened V by 2 bases and J by 0 bases, and 17 bases separated the two germline ends.

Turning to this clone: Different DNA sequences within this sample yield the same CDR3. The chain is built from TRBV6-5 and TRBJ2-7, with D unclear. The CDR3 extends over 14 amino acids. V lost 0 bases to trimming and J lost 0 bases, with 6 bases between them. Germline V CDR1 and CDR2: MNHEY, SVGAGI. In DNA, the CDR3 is TGTGCCAGCAGTTACTCGATTGGCTCCTACGAGCAGTACTTC. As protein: CASSYSIGSYEQYF.

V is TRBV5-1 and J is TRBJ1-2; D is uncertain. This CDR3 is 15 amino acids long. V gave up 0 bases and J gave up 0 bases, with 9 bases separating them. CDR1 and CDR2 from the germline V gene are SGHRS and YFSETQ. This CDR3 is CASSLGARANYGYTF. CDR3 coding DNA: TGCGCCAGCAGCTTGGGGGCGAGAGCTAACTATGGCTACACCTTC.

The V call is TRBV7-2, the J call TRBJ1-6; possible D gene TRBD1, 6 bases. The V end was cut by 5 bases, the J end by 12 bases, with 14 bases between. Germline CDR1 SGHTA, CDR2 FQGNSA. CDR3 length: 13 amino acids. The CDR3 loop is CASSTPGVQPLHF. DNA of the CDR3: TGTGCCAGCAGCACCCCAGGGGTACAACCCCTCCACTTT.

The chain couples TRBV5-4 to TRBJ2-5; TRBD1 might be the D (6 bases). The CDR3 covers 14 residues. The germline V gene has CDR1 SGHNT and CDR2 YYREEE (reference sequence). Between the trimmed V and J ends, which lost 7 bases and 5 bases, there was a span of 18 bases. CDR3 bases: TGTGCCAGCTTGGTACAGGGACGGGCTGAGACCCAGTACTTC. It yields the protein CASLVQGRAETQYF.

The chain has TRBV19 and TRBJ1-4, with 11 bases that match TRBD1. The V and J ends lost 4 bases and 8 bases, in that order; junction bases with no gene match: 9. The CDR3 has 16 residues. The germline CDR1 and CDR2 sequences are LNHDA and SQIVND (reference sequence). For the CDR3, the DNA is TGTGCCAGTAGTACGCCCCGGGACAGGGGGAGAGAAAAACTGTTTTTT. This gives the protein CASSTPRDRGREKLFF.